One sample yielded the 5 T cell receptor beta chains listed below, sequenced in a study of CD8+ T cells in alopecia areata. RNA extraction and reverse transcription yielded cDNA as sequencing template. Only in-frame clones appear in the TCRdb table, and some are missing; sequencing was by immunoSEQ multiplex PCR. Observed in the sample are about 120,000 clones, none of them singletons. The specimen was lesional skin. The source is a C3H/HeJ mouse with alopecia areata. These mice share the MHC haplotype H2-k.

A note on this clone: Gene labels here are mouse ones. CDR3 sequence reads: CASISHSYEQYF. The sequenced part of the CDR3 DNA is TGTGCCAGCATCAGCCACTCCTAT. The chain couples TRBV19 to TRBJ2-7, with no clear D. The CDR3 end lies 4 residues beyond the end of the read and is filled in from the germline J gene. This CDR3 contains 12 residues. CDR1 FNHDT and CDR2 SITEND come from the germline V gene (reference sequence). The V gene lost 6 bases and the J gene lost 0 bases, with 7 bases spanning the gap.

This clone turned up a few times. Mouse germline and gene names are used. The CDR3 end lies 4 residues beyond the end of the read and is filled in from the germline J gene. This chain links TRBV19 with TRBJ2-1, with 8 bases matching TRBD2. J was trimmed by 0 bases and V by 2 bases; bases with no gene match: 4. Germline CDR1 is FNHDT and CDR2 is SITEND (reference sequence). The CDR3 consists of 16 residues. Partial CDR3 DNA: TGTGCCAGCAGTATTCCTGGGGGGACTAACTATGCT. Encoded protein: CASSIPGGTNYA. The full CDR3 reads CASSIPGGTNYAEQFF. The full variable domain, rest sourced from reference TRBV19 and TRBJ2-1, is GGIITQTPKFLIGQEGQKLTLKCQQNFNHDTMYWYRQDSGKGLRLIYYSITENDLQKGDLSEGYDASREKKSSFSLTVTSAQKNEMAVFLCASSIPGGTNYAEQFFGPGTRLTVL.

This clone was counted at least ten times. Genes and germline come from the mouse. The missing CDR3 end, 4 residues past where the read stops, is filled in from the germline J gene. J is TRBJ2-1 and V is TRBV13-3; 7 bases map to TRBD1. Germline CDR1 reads NNHDY; CDR2 reads SYVADS. This CDR3 comprises 14 residues. The CDR3 protein is CASSDPGQWTEQFF. CDR3 DNA, as far as it was read: TGTGCCAGCAGTGACCCGGGACAGTGGACT.

A few counts support this clone. Genes here carry mouse names. The observed sequence ends 4 residues before the CDR3 terminus, with the missing tail filled in from the germline J gene. This chain uses TRBV12-2 with TRBJ1-2; the match to TRBD1 covers 8 bases. The CDR3 has 15 amino acids. Germline loops: CDR1 SGHLS, CDR2 HYDKME. V gave up 0 bases and J gave up 3 bases; unmatched junction bases: 5. The CDR3 spells CASSLTGQGHSDYTF. CDR3 DNA (partial): TGTGCCAGCTCTCTCACCGGACAGGGACACTCC.

This clone was counted many times. Gene names are mouse gene names. The read ends 4 residues before the CDR3 terminus; that terminus is restored from the germline J gene. This chain uses TRBV19 with TRBJ2-5; TRBD2 aligns across 14 bases. Trimming at V came to 5 bases and at J to 3 bases, leaving 5 bases not matched to a gene. The germline CDR1 and CDR2 sequences are FNHDT and SITEND (reference sequence). The CDR3 runs to 16 residues. CDR3 DNA (partial): TGTGCCAGCAGCTGGGACTGGGGGGGCCGGCAAGAC. This sequence encodes CASSWDWGGRQD. The whole CDR3 sequence reads CASSWDWGGRQDTQYF.